Following are 22 T cell receptor beta chains from one sample sequenced in a study of shared clonotypes between healthy human individuals. Sequenced by immunoSEQ multiplex PCR; TCRdb stores in-frame clones only, minus some. Counted here are approximately 980,000 clones, around 80% occurring once; the ten biggest clones make up roughly 1.5%. The sample comprised memory CD4+ T cells sorted from blood. Subset of the sample: CD45RA-negative fraction. The source is a man aged 18-30 years in good health.

This chain links TRBV9 with TRBJ1-4, with 9 bases lining up with TRBD1. CDR3 length: 16 amino acids. Looked up from germline, CDR1 is SGDLS and CDR2 is YYNGEE. V was pared by 2 bases and J by 5 bases, with 7 bases of the junction left unmatched. CDR3 protein: CASSVEAGTGNEKLFF. CDR3 bases: TGTGCCAGCAGCGTGGAAGCCGGGACAGGGAATGAAAAACTGTTTTTT.

J is TRBJ2-5 and V is TRBV5-8; D possibly corresponds to TRBD1 (5 bases). Germline assignment: CDR1 SGHTS and CDR2 YDEGEE. The length of the CDR3 is 13 residues. Trimming pared 3 bases from V and 0 bases from J, leaving 6 bases between. The CDR3 region is CASSSTDQETQYF. The CDR3 DNA follows: TGTGCCAGCAGCTCGACAGACCAAGAGACCCAGTACTTC.

The chain combines TRBV29-1 with TRBJ2-2; D is possibly TRBD2 (6 bases). This CDR3 comprises 13 residues. Trimming cost V 6 bases and J 6 bases, with 14 bases left between them. Germline V lookup: CDR1 SQVTM, CDR2 ANQGSEA. This CDR3 is CSVWGDSPGELFF. The CDR3 DNA reads TGCAGCGTGTGGGGGGATTCTCCCGGGGAGCTGTTTTTT.

The rearrangement links TRBV13 to TRBJ2-7; a weak D match, TRBD2 (6 bases). The CDR3 runs to 16 residues. Per the germline V gene, CDR1 is PRHDT and CDR2 is FYEKMQ (reference sequence). Trimming left V 3 bases short and J 3 bases short, with 18 bases between. Written as DNA, the CDR3 is TGTGCCAGCAGCTTCAAGCCGCGGGGAATGAGCTACGAGCAGTACTTC. As protein: CASSFKPRGMSYEQYF.

The chain links TRBV21-1 to TRBJ2-7. TRBV21-1 is deemed a pseudogene. This CDR3 comprises 13 residues. The CDR3 region is CASSKGTSYEQYF. DNA for the CDR3: TGTGCCAGCAGCAAAGGGACCTCCTACGAGCAGTACTTC.

This clone was detected a few times. V gene TRBV7-8 combines with J gene TRBJ2-1; 8 bases agree with TRBD2. CDR3 length equals 11 residues. V dropped 8 bases and J dropped 9; count of bases not matched to a gene: 3. The V gene's germline CDR1 is SGHVS and CDR2 FQNEAQ. The CDR3 spells CASGLATEQFF. For the CDR3, the DNA is TGTGCCAGCGGACTAGCCACTGAGCAGTTCTTC.

V gene TRBV7-3 combines with J gene TRBJ2-2; tentative D call: TRBD2 (6 bases). V lost 4 bases, J lost 5 bases, and 14 bases lay in between. The CDR3 contains 15 residues. Germline V gene lookup returns CDR1 SGHTA and CDR2 FQGTGA. CDR3 nucleotides: TGTGCCAGCAGCTCCCTTCAAGGAGGGACCGGGGAGCTGTTTTTT. Translated: CASSSLQGGTGELFF. The full variable domain, in which reference TRBV7-3 and TRBJ2-2 provide the parts outside the CDR3, is GAGVSQTPSNKVTEKGKYVELRCDPISGHTALYWYRQSLGQGPEFLIYFQGTGAADDSGLPNDRFFAVRPEGSVSTLKIQRTERGDSAVYLCASSSLQGGTGELFFGEGSRLTVL.

This chain's CDR3 is CASSLEKAIYGYTF. The CDR3 DNA reads as TGCGCCAGCAGCTTGGAAAAAGCAATCTATGGCTACACCTTC. The rearrangement links TRBV5-1 to TRBJ1-2; no reliable D call. The germline CDR1 and CDR2 sequences are SGHRS and YFSETQ. V was cut by 0 bases and J by 4 bases, with 10 bases left in between. The CDR3 has 14 residues. The full variable domain, its missing parts supplied by reference TRBV5-1 and TRBJ1-2, is KAGVTQTPRYLIKTRGQQVTLSCSPISGHRSVSWYQQTPGQGLQFLFEYFSETQRNKGNFPGRFSGRQFSNSRSEMNVSTLELGDSALYLCASSLEKAIYGYTFGSGTRLTVV.

The sample holds a few counts of this clone. V is TRBV9 and J is TRBJ1-2; no clear D. This CDR3 spans 10 amino acids. Germline V gene data show CDR1 as SGDLS and CDR2 as YYNGEE. V was trimmed by 3 bases and J by 8 bases, leaving 5 bases between them. CDR3 coding DNA: TGTGCCAGCAGCGGGTGCGGCTACACCTTC. This gives the protein CASSGCGYTF.

This clone was found once. The genes are TRBV29-1 and TRBJ1-5, with unresolved D. Trimming pared 1 base from V and 5 bases from J, leaving 21 bases between. The germline V gene has CDR1 SQVTM and CDR2 ANQGSEA. The CDR3 is 17 amino acids. CDR3 nucleotides: TGCAGCGTTGAAGTGGGCCCCCCGGTGGTGATGGATCAGCCCCAGCATTTT. This sequence encodes CSVEVGPPVVMDQPQHF. Together with reference TRBV29-1 and TRBJ1-5, the CDR3 gives the full variable domain: SAVISQKPSRDICQRGTSLTIQCQVDSQVTMMFWYRQQPGQSLTLIATANQGSEATYESGFVIDKFPISRPNLTFSTLTVSNMSPEDSSIYLCSVEVGPPVVMDQPQHFGDGTRLSIL.

The rearrangement links TRBV18 to TRBJ1-1; 7 bases are shared with TRBD1. CDR3 length: 14 residues. Trimming took 1 base from V and 4 from J; bases not matched to a gene: 3. The germline V gene encodes CDR1 KGHSH and CDR2 LQKENI. This CDR3 is CASSPQGGTTEAFF. The CDR3 DNA reads TGTGCCAGCTCACCACAAGGGGGCACCACTGAAGCTTTCTTT.

J is TRBJ2-3 and V is TRBV5-1, with no clear D. Germline V gene sequence: CDR1 SGHRS, CDR2 YFSETQ. V lost 3 bases, J lost 4 bases, and 3 bases lay in between. The CDR3 runs 11 residues. The CDR3 loop is CASSSSDTQYF. Written as DNA, the CDR3 is TGCGCCAGCAGCTCCTCAGATACGCAGTATTTT.

The rearrangement uses TRBV6-1 and TRBJ2-3; D not certain. The germline V gene encodes CDR1 MNHNS and CDR2 SASEGT. The CDR3 length is 15 residues. The V end lost 1 base, the J end lost 1 base, and 9 bases lay between the germline ends. The CDR3 reads CASSEGCIRTDTQYF. DNA of the CDR3: TGTGCCAGCAGTGAAGGCTGCATTCGCACAGATACGCAGTATTTT.

This sequence joins TRBV7-3 and TRBJ2-7, with 8 bases lining up with TRBD2. The CDR3 is 16 residues long. The V and J ends lost 1 base and 3 bases, in that order; junction bases with no gene match: 8. Germline loops: CDR1 SGHTA, CDR2 FQGTGA. The CDR3 nucleotides are TGTGCCAGCAGCTTAAGTGGCCTAGCGGGTTACTACGAGCAGTACTTC. It codes for CASSLSGLAGYYEQYF.

The chain uses TRBV29-1 and TRBJ1-1, with 10 bases identical to TRBD1. V lost 6 bases and J lost 4; bases outside the gene matches: 5. The CDR3 extends over 13 amino acids. The germline V gene has CDR1 SQVTM and CDR2 ANQGSEA. The CDR3 reads CSVGQGGGTEAFF. CDR3 bases: TGCAGCGTCGGACAGGGGGGAGGCACTGAAGCTTTCTTT.

This rearrangement joins TRBV11-1 to TRBJ1-3; D gene uncertain. Trimming removed 5 bases from V and 4 bases from J, with 6 bases in between. Germline loops: CDR1 SGHAT, CDR2 FQDESV (reference sequence). This CDR3 has 12 residues. CDR3 protein: CASSPRGNTIYF. Here the CDR3 DNA reads TGTGCCAGCAGCCCAAGGGGAAACACCATATATTTT.

The J gene is TRBJ2-2, the V gene TRBV5-4; TRBD1 might be the D (6 bases). The CDR3 is 17 residues long. Germline V CDR1 and CDR2: SGHNT, YYREEE (reference sequence). V shed 4 bases and J shed 1 base, with 17 bases lying between them. CDR3 nucleotides: TGTGCCAGCAGCAGTGGGACACAAGATGGGAACACCGGGGAGCTGTTTTTT. Translation: CASSSGTQDGNTGELFF.

The V call is TRBV18, the J call TRBJ1-2, with unresolved D. There are 13 residues in the CDR3. Germline CDR1 and CDR2: KGHSH and LQKENI. Trimming stripped 6 bases from V and 6 bases from J, with 14 bases between. The CDR3 DNA reads as TGTGCCAGCTCGGGGTTAAACGGTGATGGCTACACCTTC. Protein: CASSGLNGDGYTF.

In nucleotides, the CDR3 is TGTGCCAGCAGCTTAGAGATCGGCTACACCTTC. It encodes CASSLEIGYTF. The gene calls are TRBV7-9 and TRBJ1-2; D is undetermined. Looked up from germline, CDR1 is SEHNR and CDR2 is FQNEAQ (reference sequence). Trimming left V 1 base short and J 8 bases short, with 5 bases between. This CDR3 contains 11 residues.

The CDR3 nucleotides read TGTGCCACCAGCAGAGGTCGACAGGACTCCTACGAGCAGTACTTC. This sequence encodes CATSRGRQDSYEQYF. This rearrangement joins TRBV15 to TRBJ2-7, with TRBD1 as a possible D gene (6 bases). Trimming cost V 1 base and J 0 bases, with 10 bases left between them. The CDR3 consists of 15 residues. Germline V CDR1 and CDR2: LNHNV, YYDKDF (reference sequence).

The chain carries TRBV7-9 and TRBJ1-1; no clear D. V lost 6 bases and J 3 bases, leaving 20 bases between the germline ends. This CDR3 comprises 16 residues. Germline-derived CDR1 and CDR2 are SEHNR and FQNEAQ (reference sequence). The CDR3 reads CASSPQLGVRDTEAFF. The CDR3 nucleotides are TGTGCCAGCAGTCCCCAGTTGGGAGTGCGTGACACTGAAGCTTTCTTT.

The gene calls are TRBV2 and TRBJ1-5, with 9 bases identical to TRBD1. CDR1 and CDR2 (germline): SNHLY, FYNNEI. V trimming: 6 bases; J trimming: 2 bases; junction bases outside the gene matches: 8. The CDR3 extends over 16 amino acids. The CDR3 region has the DNA TGTGCCAGCAGCCTTAGGACAGGGGTCGGCAATCAGCCCCAGCATTTT. Its protein is CASSLRTGVGNQPQHF.